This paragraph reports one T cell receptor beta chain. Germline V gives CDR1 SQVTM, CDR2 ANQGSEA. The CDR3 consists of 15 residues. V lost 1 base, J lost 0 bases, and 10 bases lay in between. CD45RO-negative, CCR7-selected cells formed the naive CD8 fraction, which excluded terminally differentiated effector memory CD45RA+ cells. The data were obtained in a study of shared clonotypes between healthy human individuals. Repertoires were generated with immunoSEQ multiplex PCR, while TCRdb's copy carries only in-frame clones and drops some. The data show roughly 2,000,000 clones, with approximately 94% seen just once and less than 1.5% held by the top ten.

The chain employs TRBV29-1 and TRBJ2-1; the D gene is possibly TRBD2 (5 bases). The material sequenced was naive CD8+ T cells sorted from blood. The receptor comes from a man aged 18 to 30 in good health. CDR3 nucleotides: TGCAGCGTTGAAGGTAGCGACCACTCCTACAATGAGCAGTTCTTC. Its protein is CSVEGSDHSYNEQFF.